This TCR beta chain emerged from a study of blood T cell repertoires in COVID-19. CDR1 GTSNPN and CDR2 SVGIG come from the germline V gene (reference sequence). The V end lost 3 bases, the J end lost 0 bases, and 8 bases lay between the germline ends. The CDR3 sequence is 14 residues long. The method was immunoSEQ multiplex PCR; TCRdb's version includes in-frame clones alone and lacks a portion of them. The sample comprises about 57,000 clones, about four fifths of which are singletons, and more than 7.5% rests with the top ten. The chain employs TRBV30 and TRBJ2-2; D is unresolved. The sequence derives from a woman older than 75 with acute or convalescent COVID-19. Sequencing was done on a sample of peripheral blood. The DNA for the CDR3 is TGTGCCTGGAGGGCCAGGTCGAACACCGGGGAGCTGTTTTTT. Amino acid sequence: CAWRARSNTGELFF.